A selection of T cell receptor beta chains follows, all from one sample in a study of T cell responses to AZD1222 COVID-19 vaccine. The protocol was immunoSEQ multiplex PCR, while the TCRdb copy is restricted to in-frame clones and leaves out a portion. Here the sample spans around 100,000 clones, approximately 96% being singletons. Sequencing was performed on peripheral blood, taken on day 0 of AZD1222 vaccination. The receptors come from an adult in good health. The CDR3 runs from the conserved cysteine through the conserved F or W. Each record gives: clone size, J gene, V gene, D gene, CDR3 protein, CDR3 DNA. D genes are given only for firm matches. For some rows the clone size is stated as once, few or many, or as a class when expanded; others skip it.

>few|TRBJ2-1|TRBV6-4|-
CASSEGNPGNEQFF
TGTGCCAGCAGTGAAGGGAATCCGGGTAATGAGCAGTTCTTC
>-|TRBJ1-3|TRBV19|-
CASNSEPGNTIYF
TGTGCCAGTAATTCAGAACCTGGAAACACCATATATTTT
>-|TRBJ2-5|TRBV18|-
CASSAGTQETQYF
TGTGCCAGCTCAGCCGGGACGCAAGAGACCCAGTACTTC
>-|TRBJ1-2|TRBV19|-
CASSFWGVGYTF
TGTGCCAGTAGTTTTTGGGGGGTCGGCTACACCTTC
>-|TRBJ1-5|TRBV18|-
CASSPDENQPQHF
TGTGCCAGCTCACCTGACGAAAATCAGCCCCAGCATTTT
>-|TRBJ1-3|TRBV19|-
CASSIYKGWENTIYF
TGTGCCAGTAGTATATATAAGGGATGGGAAAACACCATATATTTT
>few|TRBJ1-2|TRBV6-5|-
CASGGDTNYGYTF
TGTGCCAGCGGAGGGGACACTAACTATGGCTACACCTTC
>-|TRBJ1-2|TRBV28|-
CASSFRGATRRGYTF
TGTGCCAGCAGTTTCCGCGGGGCAACGAGACGTGGCTACACCTTC
>-|TRBJ2-7|TRBV4-3|-
CASSPGIGQSSYEQYF
TGCGCCAGCAGCCCCGGGATAGGCCAAAGCTCCTACGAGCAGTACTTC
>-|TRBJ1-5|TRBV5-4|-
CASSLAGSGNQPQHF
TGTGCCAGCAGCTTGGCAGGGTCTGGCAATCAGCCCCAGCATTTT
>once|TRBJ1-5|TRBV6-5|TRBD1
CASRGTGGYQPQHF
TGTGCCAGCAGGGGGACAGGGGGCTATCAGCCCCAGCATTTT
>once|TRBJ1-1|TRBV30|-
CAWRQENTEAFF
TGTGCCTGGCGACAGGAGAACACTGAAGCTTTCTTT
>-|TRBJ1-1|TRBV7-8|-
CASSLDSEMNTEAFF
TGTGCCAGCAGCCTCGACAGTGAAATGAACACTGAAGCTTTCTTT
>-|TRBJ1-1|TRBV7-2|-
CASSLHSEAFF
TGTGCCAGCAGCTTACACTCTGAAGCTTTCTTT
>-|TRBJ1-3|TRBV19|TRBD1
CASSIEGQGADTIYF
TGTGCCAGTAGTATAGAGGGACAGGGGGCCGACACCATATATTTT
>-|TRBJ1-1|TRBV25-1|-
CASSELEGTEAFF
TGTGCCAGCAGTGAATTAGAAGGCACTGAAGCTTTCTTT
>-|TRBJ2-7|TRBV11-3|-
CASSLVGQGGYEQYF
TGTGCCAGCAGCTTAGTCGGCCAGGGTGGTTACGAGCAGTACTTC
>-|TRBJ2-5|TRBV18|-
CASSPRVWREETQYF
TGTGCCAGCTCACCACGAGTCTGGAGAGAAGAGACCCAGTACTTC